Listed here are 6 T cell receptor beta chains from one sample, sequenced in a study of CD8+CD57+ T cells in acquired aplastic anemia. Genomic DNA served as template for TCR beta VDJ and CDR3 profiling. TCRdb fed the reads into MiXCR, producing one record per CDR3 protein. Among approximately 180,000 distinct CDR3 sequences, about three fifths were seen once, and the ten largest hold about 42%. Sequencing involved patients with CD8+CD57+ cell expansion previously shown by flow cytometry. The sample was sorted CD4+, CD8+, or CD8+CD57+ T cells (not recorded which) from PBMCs. The receptors here all came from a human donor with aplastic anemia.

Notes on this clonotype: The conserved closing phenylalanine or tryptophan is absent in this CDR3, likely reflecting a read error. The rearrangement links TRBV9 to TRBJ1-6, with TRBD1 matching over 11 bases. Germline V CDR1 and CDR2: SGDLS, YYNGEE. The CDR3 length is 17 residues. CDR3 loop: CASSVGLGQGGNSPLHS. The DNA of the CDR3 is TGCGCCAGCAGCGTAGGGTTGGGACAGGGGGGTAATTCACCCCTCCACTCT.

This clonotype has ten or more counts. The chain employs TRBV19 and TRBJ1-1; D unresolved. V was clipped by 2 bases and J by 2 bases, with 0 bases between them. Germline V gene lookup returns CDR1 LNHDA and CDR2 SQIVND (reference sequence). The CDR3 contains 11 residues. In DNA form, the CDR3 reads TGTGCCAGTAGTATAAACACTGAAGCTTTCTTT. It translates to CASSINTEAFF. The whole variable domain, remainder taken from reference TRBV19 and TRBJ1-1, is DGGITQSPKYLFRKEGQNVTLSCEQNLNHDAMYWYRQDPGQGLRLIYYSQIVNDFQKGDIAEGYSVSREKKESFPLTVTSAQKNPTAFYLCASSINTEAFFGQGTRLTVV.

This chain uses TRBV7-9 with TRBJ1-1; 7 nucleotides align to TRBD1. The J segment lost 5 bases and the V segment lost 8 bases, leaving 8 bases of the junction unmatched. This CDR3 region has 13 residues. In germline, CDR1 is SEHNR, CDR2 FQNEAQ (reference sequence). CDR3 sequence reads: CASGGGGKTEAFF. CDR3 nucleotide sequence: TGTGCCAGCGGAGGAGGGGGCAAGACTGAAGCTTTCTTT.

The chain joins TRBV5-4 to TRBJ2-3; 8 nucleotides line up with TRBD2. Trimming at V came to 1 base and at J to 0 bases, leaving 4 bases not matched to a gene. Germline CDR1 SGHNT, CDR2 YYREEE (reference sequence). The CDR3 spans 16 residues. Here the CDR3 reads CASSLLREGSTDTQYF. The CDR3 DNA sequence: TGTGCCAGCAGCTTGCTTCGGGAGGGGAGCACAGATACGCAGTATTTT.

A single count supports this clonotype. The chain is built from TRBV7-6 and TRBJ2-7; D gene ambiguous. The DNA end lines up better with TRBJ2-5; the J call may be wrong. CDR1 and CDR2 from the germline V gene are SGHVS and FNYEAQ. This CDR3 is built from 14 residues. The DNA of the CDR3 is TGTGCCAGCAGCTTTAGCCGGGTCCAAGAGACCCAGTACTTC. It is translated as CASSFSRVQETQYF.

The chain couples TRBV19 to TRBJ2-7; the match to TRBD1 covers 11 bases. The CDR3 runs to 14 residues. The ends lost 4 bases at V and 5 bases at J; junction bases unmatched: 4. Germline CDR1 and CDR2: LNHDA and SQIVND (reference sequence). CDR3 sequence reads: CASSTGTGGDEQYF. The CDR3 DNA reads TGTGCCAGTAGTACCGGGACAGGGGGGGACGAGCAGTACTTC. Combining the CDR3 with reference TRBV19 and TRBJ2-7 gives the whole variable domain DGGITQSPKYLFRKEGQNVTLSCEQNLNHDAMYWYRQDPGQGLRLIYYSQIVNDFQKGDIAEGYSVSREKKESFPLTVTSAQKNPTAFYLCASSTGTGGDEQYFGPGTRLTVT.